This entry lists 9 T cell receptor beta chains sequenced from one sample in a study of CD8 T cells in ankylosing spondylitis. TCRdb re-called the 5' RACE reads through MiXCR, storing one row per CDR3 protein. The sample lists 80,000 to 100,000 distinct CDR3 sequences, about 8% seen once, with roughly 9.9% in the top ten. Sequenced: blood, either unsorted or a sorted T cell fraction (not recorded which). These TCRs come from a male donor with ankylosing spondylitis or in good health (not recorded which).

This clonotype occurred many times. V usage is TRBV20-1 and J usage is TRBJ2-3; 13 bases align to TRBD2. The CDR3 has 15 amino acids. Germline CDR1 DFQATT, CDR2 SNEGSKA (reference sequence). Unmatched junction bases numbered 6, after V lost 4 bases and J lost 5 bases. CDR3 sequence (DNA): TGCAGTGCTACCGGACTAGCGGGGGCTGGAGATACGCAGTATTTT. Amino acid sequence: CSATGLAGAGDTQYF.

J is TRBJ1-1 and V is TRBV20-1; D possibly corresponds to TRBD1 (6 bases). This CDR3 has 14 residues. Germline loops: CDR1 DFQATT, CDR2 SNEGSKA (reference sequence). The V end was cut by 6 bases, the J end by 10 bases, with 24 bases between. The CDR3 DNA sequence: TGCAGTGCACAAGATGGGTTTTTTGGGGGGCGAGCTTTCTTT. It codes for CSAQDGFFGGRAFF.

This clonotype has ten or more counts. The rearrangement uses TRBV4-2 and TRBJ2-7; 7 bases match TRBD1. V was pared by 4 bases and J by 5 bases, with 8 bases of the junction left unmatched. CDR3 length: 14 amino acids. Germline V gives CDR1 LGHNA, CDR2 YNFKEQ. The CDR3 protein is CASSPQDRLNEQYF. CDR3 nucleotides: TGTGCCAGCAGCCCCCAGGACAGGCTAAACGAGCAGTACTTC.

This clonotype was observed at least ten times. The CDR3, as DNA: TGTGCCAGCAGCCCCGACAGGGTAGGCATTCAGTACTTC. Its translation: CASSPDRVGIQYF. The chain employs TRBV9 and TRBJ2-4, with 7 bases matching TRBD1. After removal of 4 bases from V and 9 bases from J, the junction contained 7 bases not matched to a gene. Germline CDR1 SGDLS, CDR2 YYNGEE. The CDR3 spans 13 residues.

This clonotype was counted ten times or more. This chain uses TRBV29-1 with TRBJ2-7; TRBD2 matches 12 bases. Germline V gene data show CDR1 as SQVTM and CDR2 as ANQGSEA. The CDR3 covers 15 residues. After removal of 4 bases from V and 4 bases from J, the junction contained 8 bases not matched to a gene. CDR3 sequence reads: CSVGGASGRVYEQYF. CDR3 sequence (DNA): TGCAGCGTTGGGGGAGCTAGCGGGAGGGTATACGAGCAGTACTTC.

This clonotype was seen ten or more times. The chain carries TRBV10-3 and TRBJ2-6, with D maybe TRBD1 (5 bases). Trimming pared 3 bases from V and 4 bases from J, leaving 13 bases between. Per germline, CDR1 ENHRY and CDR2 SYGVKD. The CDR3 contains 16 residues. This chain's CDR3 is CAISESQGSGANVLTF. In DNA form, the CDR3 reads TGTGCCATCAGTGAATCTCAGGGATCCGGGGCCAACGTCCTGACTTTC.

This clonotype was seen repeatedly, ten times or more. The chain links TRBV29-1 to TRBJ2-7; possibly TRBD2 for D (6 bases). The V gene lost 1 base and the J gene lost 4 bases, with 14 bases spanning the gap. The germline CDR1 and CDR2 sequences are SQVTM and ANQGSEA. The CDR3 length is 14 residues. CDR3 bases: TGCAGCGTTGAAGGCCCCTTGGGGGGTTACGAGCAGTACTTC. Protein product: CSVEGPLGGYEQYF.

In its sample, this clonotype was seen many times. The CDR3 spells CASSDQGGAKGEQFF. The CDR3 DNA is TGTGCCAGCAGTGATCAGGGGGGAGCCAAGGGTGAGCAGTTCTTC. This chain joins TRBV6-4 and TRBJ2-1, with D possibly TRBD1 on 7 matching bases. Deletions cut 3 bases from V and 9 bases from J, with 18 bases between. This CDR3 contains 15 residues. The V gene's germline CDR1 is MRHNA and CDR2 SNTAGT.

As regards this clonotype: Germline and junction disagree at one end, which may indicate a read error. This chain connects TRBV10-1 to TRBJ2-7, with 13 positions matching TRBD2. CDR3 size: 16 residues. Germline CDR1 is WNHNN and CDR2 is SYGVQD (reference sequence). The CDR3 region has the DNA TGCGCCAGCAGTGAGTCCCGGACTAGCGGGAGTGTCGAGCAGCACTTC. Translating it yields CASSESRTSGSVEQHF.